The clone carrying this T cell receptor (beta chain) has only one observation. CDR3 length: 11 amino acids. V was trimmed by 0 bases and J by 12 bases, leaving 9 bases between them. CDR1 is SGHDN, CDR2 FVKESK, per germline. These data belong to a study of blood T cell repertoires in COVID-19. TCRdb's copy holds only in-frame clones and misses some; the assay was immunoSEQ multiplex PCR. The profile shows 150,000 to 200,000 clones, 75% to 90% of them singletons. The TCR originated in a human donor with acute or convalescent COVID-19. The donor label of this sample is uncertain. V is TRBV14 and J is TRBJ2-7, with TRBD1 as a possible D gene (6 bases). Sample: peripheral blood. CDR3 coding DNA: TGTGCCAGCAGCCAAGAGGGGGCGTCGTACTTC. As protein: CASSQEGASYF.